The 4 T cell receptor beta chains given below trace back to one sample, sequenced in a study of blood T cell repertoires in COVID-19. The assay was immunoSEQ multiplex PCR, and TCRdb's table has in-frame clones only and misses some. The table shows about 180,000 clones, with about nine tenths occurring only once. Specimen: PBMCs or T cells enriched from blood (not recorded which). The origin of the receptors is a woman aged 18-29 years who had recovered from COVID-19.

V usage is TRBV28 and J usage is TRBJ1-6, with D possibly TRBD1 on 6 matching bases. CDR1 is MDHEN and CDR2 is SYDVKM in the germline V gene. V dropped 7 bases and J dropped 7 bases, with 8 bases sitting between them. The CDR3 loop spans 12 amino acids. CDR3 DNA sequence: TGTGCCAGCATTACAGGGAATTCACCCCTCCACTTT. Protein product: CASITGNSPLHF.

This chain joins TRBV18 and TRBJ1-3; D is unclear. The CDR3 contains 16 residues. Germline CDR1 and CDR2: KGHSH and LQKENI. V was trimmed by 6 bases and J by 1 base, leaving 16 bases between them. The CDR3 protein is CASSPQRIGSGNTIYF. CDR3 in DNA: TGTGCCAGCTCCCCGCAGCGGATTGGGTCTGGAAACACCATATATTTT. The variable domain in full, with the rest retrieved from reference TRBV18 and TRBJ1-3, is NAGVMQNPRHLVRRRGQEARLRCSPMKGHSHVYWYRQLPEEGLKFMVYLQKENIIDESGMPKERFSAEFPKEGPSILRIQQVVRGDSAAYFCASSPQRIGSGNTIYFGEGSWLTVV.

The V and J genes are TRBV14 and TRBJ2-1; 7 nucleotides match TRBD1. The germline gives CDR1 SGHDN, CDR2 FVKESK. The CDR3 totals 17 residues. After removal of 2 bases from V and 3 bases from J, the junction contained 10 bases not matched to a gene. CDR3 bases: TGTGCCAGCAGCCAACTACGCCGGGACAGCGTCTACAATGAGCAGTTCTTC. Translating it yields CASSQLRRDSVYNEQFF. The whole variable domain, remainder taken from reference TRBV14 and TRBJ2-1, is EAGVTQFPSHSVIEKGQTVTLRCDPISGHDNLYWYRRVMGKEIKFLLHFVKESKQDESGMPNNRFLAERTGGTYSTLKVQPAELEDSGVYFCASSQLRRDSVYNEQFFGPGTRLTVL.

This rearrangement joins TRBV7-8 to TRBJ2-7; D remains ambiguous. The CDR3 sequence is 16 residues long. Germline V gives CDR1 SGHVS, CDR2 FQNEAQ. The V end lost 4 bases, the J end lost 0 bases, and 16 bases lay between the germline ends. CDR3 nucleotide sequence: TGTGCCAGCAGCTCAAAAGGCCCCCAGGTCTCCTACGAGCAGTACTTC. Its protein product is CASSSKGPQVSYEQYF. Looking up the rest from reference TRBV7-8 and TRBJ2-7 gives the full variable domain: GAGVSQSPRYKVAKRGQDVALRCDPISGHVSLFWYQQALGQGPEFLTYFQNEAQLDKSGLPSDRFFAERPEGSVSTLKIQRTQQEDSAVYLCASSSKGPQVSYEQYFGPGTRLTVT.